This note documents a single TCR beta chain sequence. The data stem from a study of blood T cells in healthy people across ages. Researchers isolated at least 7 million PBMCs per sample. With a J-beta primer mix and a sample-barcoded 5' primer, a second PCR ran about 7 to 12 cycles. TCRdb fed the 5' RACE reads into MiXCR, producing one record per CDR3 protein. The sample comprises about 570,000 distinct CDR3 sequences, 25% to 30% of which are singletons, and 18% rests with the top ten. Trimming left V 0 bases short and J 6 bases short, with 18 bases between. The CDR3 is 16 residues long. From germline, CDR1 is MGHRA and CDR2 YSYEKL.

The sample taken for sequencing was blood. This TCR was sampled from a woman in her seventies in good health. The J gene is TRBJ2-7, the V gene TRBV4-1, with TRBD1 as a possible D gene (6 bases). The CDR3 spells CASSQDFPRGFREQYF. CDR3 sequence (DNA): TGCGCCAGCAGCCAAGATTTCCCCAGGGGATTCCGCGAGCAGTACTTC.